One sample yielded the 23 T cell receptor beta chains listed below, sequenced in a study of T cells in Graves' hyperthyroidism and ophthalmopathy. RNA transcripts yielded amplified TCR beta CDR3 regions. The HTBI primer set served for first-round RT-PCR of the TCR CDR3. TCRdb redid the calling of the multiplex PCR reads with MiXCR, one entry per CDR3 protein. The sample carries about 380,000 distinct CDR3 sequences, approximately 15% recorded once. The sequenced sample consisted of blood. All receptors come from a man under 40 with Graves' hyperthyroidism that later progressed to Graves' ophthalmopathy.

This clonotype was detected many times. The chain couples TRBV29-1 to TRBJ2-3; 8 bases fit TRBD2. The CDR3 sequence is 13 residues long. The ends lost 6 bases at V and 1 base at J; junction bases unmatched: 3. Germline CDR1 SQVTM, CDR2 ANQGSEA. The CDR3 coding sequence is TGCAGCGTGCTAGCGGGTGGCACAGATACGCAGTATTTT. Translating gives CSVLAGGTDTQYF.

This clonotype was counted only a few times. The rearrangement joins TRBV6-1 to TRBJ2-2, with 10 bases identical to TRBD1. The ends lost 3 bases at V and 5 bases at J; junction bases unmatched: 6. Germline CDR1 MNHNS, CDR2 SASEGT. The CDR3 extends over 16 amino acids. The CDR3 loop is CASSDWDRGSTGELFF. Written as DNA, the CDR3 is TGTGCCAGCAGTGACTGGGACAGGGGATCGACCGGGGAGCTGTTTTTT.

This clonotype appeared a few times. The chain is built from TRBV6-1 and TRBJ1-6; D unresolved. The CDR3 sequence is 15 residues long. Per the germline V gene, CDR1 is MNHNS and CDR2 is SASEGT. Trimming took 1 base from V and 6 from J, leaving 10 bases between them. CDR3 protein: CASSEDPGTNSPLHF. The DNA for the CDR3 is TGTGCCAGCAGTGAAGATCCGGGAACTAATTCACCCCTCCACTTT.

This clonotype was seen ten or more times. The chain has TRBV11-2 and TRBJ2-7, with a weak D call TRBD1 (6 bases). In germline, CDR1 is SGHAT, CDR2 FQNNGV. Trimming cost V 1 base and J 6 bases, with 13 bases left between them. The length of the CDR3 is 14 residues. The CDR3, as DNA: TGTGCCAGCAGCTTAGGCAGGGGAAAGGTCGAGCAGTACTTC. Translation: CASSLGRGKVEQYF.

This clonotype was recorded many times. The CDR3 nucleotides read TGTGCCAGCAGCCAAGGCGTGAAGGGCGCTTTCTTT. Its protein is CASSQGVKGAFF. The rearrangement uses TRBV3-1 and TRBJ1-1; no clear D gene. V lost 1 base and J lost 11, with 11 bases in between. The germline gives CDR1 LGHDT, CDR2 YNNKEL (reference sequence). The CDR3 length is 12 residues.

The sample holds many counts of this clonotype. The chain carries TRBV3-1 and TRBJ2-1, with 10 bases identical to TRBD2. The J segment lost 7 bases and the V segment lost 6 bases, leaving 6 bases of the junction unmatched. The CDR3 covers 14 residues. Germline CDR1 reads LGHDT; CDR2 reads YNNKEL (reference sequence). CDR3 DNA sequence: TGTGCCAGCAGACCCGGGACTAGCGTTAATGAGCAGTTCTTC. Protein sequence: CASRPGTSVNEQFF.

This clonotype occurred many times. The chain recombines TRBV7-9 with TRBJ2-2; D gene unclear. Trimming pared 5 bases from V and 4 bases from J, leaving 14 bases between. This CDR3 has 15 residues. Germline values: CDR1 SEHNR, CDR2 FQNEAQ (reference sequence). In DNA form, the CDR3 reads TGTGCCAGCAGCCCCCTCGGGTTCTCCACCGGGGAGCTGTTTTTT. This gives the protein CASSPLGFSTGELFF.

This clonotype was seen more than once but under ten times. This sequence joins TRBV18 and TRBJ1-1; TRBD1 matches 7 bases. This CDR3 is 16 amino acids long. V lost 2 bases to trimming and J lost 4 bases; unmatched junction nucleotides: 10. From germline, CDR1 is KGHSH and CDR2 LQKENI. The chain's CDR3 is CASSPNIPGGGTEAFF. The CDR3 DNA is TGTGCCAGCTCACCAAACATTCCAGGGGGAGGCACTGAAGCTTTCTTT.

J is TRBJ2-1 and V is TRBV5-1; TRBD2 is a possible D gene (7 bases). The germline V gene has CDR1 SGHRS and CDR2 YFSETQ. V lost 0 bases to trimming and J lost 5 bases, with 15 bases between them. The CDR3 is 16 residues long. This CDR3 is CASSLERGAENNEQFF. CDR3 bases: TGCGCCAGCAGCTTGGAACGGGGGGCCGAGAACAATGAGCAGTTCTTC.

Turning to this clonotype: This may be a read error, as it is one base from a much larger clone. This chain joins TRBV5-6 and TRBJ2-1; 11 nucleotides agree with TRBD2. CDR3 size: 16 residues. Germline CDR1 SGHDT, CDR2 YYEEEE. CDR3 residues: CASSWPGTSGSNEEFF. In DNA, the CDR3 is TGTGCCAGCAGCTGGCCTGGGACTAGCGGATCCAATGAGGAGTTCTTC.

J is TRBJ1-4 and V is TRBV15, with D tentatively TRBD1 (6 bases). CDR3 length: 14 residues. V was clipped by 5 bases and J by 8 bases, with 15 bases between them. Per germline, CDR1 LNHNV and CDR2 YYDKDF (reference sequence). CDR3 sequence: CATSGGTTGEKLFF. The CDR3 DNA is TGTGCCACCAGCGGCGGGACAACTGGGGAAAAACTGTTTTTT.

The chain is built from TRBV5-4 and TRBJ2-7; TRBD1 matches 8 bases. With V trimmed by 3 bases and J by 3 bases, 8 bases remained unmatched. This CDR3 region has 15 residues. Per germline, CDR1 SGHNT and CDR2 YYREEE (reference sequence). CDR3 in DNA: TGTGCCAGCAGCTCCTCACGGACAGGGAACTACGAGCAGTACTTC. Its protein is CASSSSRTGNYEQYF. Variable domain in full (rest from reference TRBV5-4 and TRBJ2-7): ETGVTQSPTHLIKTRGQQVTLRCSSQSGHNTVSWYQQALGQGPQFIFQYYREEENGRGNFPPRFSGLQFPNYSSELNVNALELDDSALYLCASSSSRTGNYEQYFGPGTRLTVT.

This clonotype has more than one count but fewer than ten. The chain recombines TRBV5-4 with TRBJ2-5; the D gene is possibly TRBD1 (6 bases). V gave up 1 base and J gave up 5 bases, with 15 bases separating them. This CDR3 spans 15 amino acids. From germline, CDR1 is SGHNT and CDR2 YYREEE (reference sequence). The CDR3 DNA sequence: TGTGCCAGCAGCTTGCCCACAGGGTCACGGGAGACCCAGTACTTC. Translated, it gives CASSLPTGSRETQYF.

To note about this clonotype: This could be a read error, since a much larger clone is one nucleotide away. CDR3 nucleotides: TGTGCTGCGAAATCCCAGGGGGGAGAGTATTCACCCCTCCACTTT. Its translation is CAAKSQGGEYSPLHF. The chain is built from TRBV6-2 or TRBV6-3 and TRBJ1-6, with 7 positions matching TRBD1. The CDR3 has 15 amino acids. The germline CDR1 and CDR2 sequences are MNHEY and SVGEGT.

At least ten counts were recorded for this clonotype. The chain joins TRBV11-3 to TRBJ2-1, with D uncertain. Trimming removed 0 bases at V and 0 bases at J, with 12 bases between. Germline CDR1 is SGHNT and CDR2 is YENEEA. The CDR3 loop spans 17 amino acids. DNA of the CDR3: TGTGCCAGCAGCTTAGATCTGAAAGTCCGCTCCTACAATGAGCAGTTCTTC. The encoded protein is CASSLDLKVRSYNEQFF.

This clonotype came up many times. CDR3 protein: CASSEGTSNQPQHF. The CDR3 DNA sequence: TGTGCCAGCAGTGAAGGGACTAGCAATCAGCCCCAGCATTTT. This sequence joins TRBV2 and TRBJ1-5; D remains ambiguous. CDR1 is SNHLY, CDR2 FYNNEI, per germline. Between the trimmed V and J ends, which lost 1 base and 0 bases, there was a span of 4 bases. The CDR3 totals 14 residues.

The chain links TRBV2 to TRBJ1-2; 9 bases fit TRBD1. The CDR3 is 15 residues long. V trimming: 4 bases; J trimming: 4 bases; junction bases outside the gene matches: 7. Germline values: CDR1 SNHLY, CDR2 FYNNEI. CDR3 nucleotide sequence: TGTGCCAGCAGTGCGGAGACAGGGGGGGTCTATGGCTACACCTTC. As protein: CASSAETGGVYGYTF.

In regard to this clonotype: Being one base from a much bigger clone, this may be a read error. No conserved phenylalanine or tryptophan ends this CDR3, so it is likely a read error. The CDR3 region is CASSPRSGGYNEQFL. DNA for the CDR3: TGTGCCAGCAGTCCCCGGAGCGGGGGCTACAATGAGCAGTTCCTC. V gene TRBV6-2 or TRBV6-3 combines with J gene TRBJ2-1; 8 bases are a match to TRBD2. Unmatched junction bases numbered 6, after V lost 5 bases and J lost 3 bases. The CDR3 is 15 residues long. CDR1 is MNHEY and CDR2 is SVGEGT in the germline V gene.

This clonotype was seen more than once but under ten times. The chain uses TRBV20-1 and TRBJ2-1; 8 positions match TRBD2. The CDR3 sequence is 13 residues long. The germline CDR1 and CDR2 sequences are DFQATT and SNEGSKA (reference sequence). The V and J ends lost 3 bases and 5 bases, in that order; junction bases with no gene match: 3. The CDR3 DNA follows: TGCAGTGCTAGCGGGGGGGCCCACAATGAGCAGTTCTTC. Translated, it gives CSASGGAHNEQFF.

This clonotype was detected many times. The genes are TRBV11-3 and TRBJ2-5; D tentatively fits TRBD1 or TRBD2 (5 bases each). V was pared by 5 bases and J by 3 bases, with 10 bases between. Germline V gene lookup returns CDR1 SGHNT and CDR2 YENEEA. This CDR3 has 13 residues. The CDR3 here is CASSLLGEETQYF. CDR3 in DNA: TGTGCCAGCAGCCTACTAGGGGAAGAGACCCAGTACTTC.

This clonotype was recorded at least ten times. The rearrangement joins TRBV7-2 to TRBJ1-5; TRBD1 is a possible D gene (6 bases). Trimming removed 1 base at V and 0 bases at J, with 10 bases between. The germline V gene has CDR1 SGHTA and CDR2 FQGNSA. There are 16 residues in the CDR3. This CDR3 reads CASSLESGVSNQPQHF. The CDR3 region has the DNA TGTGCCAGCAGCTTAGAGTCAGGGGTTAGCAATCAGCCCCAGCATTTT.

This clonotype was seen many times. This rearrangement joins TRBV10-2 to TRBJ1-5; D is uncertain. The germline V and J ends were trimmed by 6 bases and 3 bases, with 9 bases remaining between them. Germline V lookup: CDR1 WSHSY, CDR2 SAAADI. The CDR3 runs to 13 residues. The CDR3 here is CASRRLLNQPQHF. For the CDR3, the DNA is TGCGCCAGCAGGAGGCTGCTCAATCAGCCCCAGCATTTT.

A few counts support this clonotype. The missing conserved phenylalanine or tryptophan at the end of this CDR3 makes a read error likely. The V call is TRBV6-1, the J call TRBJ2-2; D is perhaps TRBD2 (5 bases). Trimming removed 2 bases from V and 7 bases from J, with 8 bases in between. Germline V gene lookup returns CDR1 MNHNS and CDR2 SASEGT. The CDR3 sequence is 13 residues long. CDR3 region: CASSERGYGELFL. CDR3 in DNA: TGTGCCAGCAGTGAACGAGGGTACGGGGAGCTGTTTCTT.